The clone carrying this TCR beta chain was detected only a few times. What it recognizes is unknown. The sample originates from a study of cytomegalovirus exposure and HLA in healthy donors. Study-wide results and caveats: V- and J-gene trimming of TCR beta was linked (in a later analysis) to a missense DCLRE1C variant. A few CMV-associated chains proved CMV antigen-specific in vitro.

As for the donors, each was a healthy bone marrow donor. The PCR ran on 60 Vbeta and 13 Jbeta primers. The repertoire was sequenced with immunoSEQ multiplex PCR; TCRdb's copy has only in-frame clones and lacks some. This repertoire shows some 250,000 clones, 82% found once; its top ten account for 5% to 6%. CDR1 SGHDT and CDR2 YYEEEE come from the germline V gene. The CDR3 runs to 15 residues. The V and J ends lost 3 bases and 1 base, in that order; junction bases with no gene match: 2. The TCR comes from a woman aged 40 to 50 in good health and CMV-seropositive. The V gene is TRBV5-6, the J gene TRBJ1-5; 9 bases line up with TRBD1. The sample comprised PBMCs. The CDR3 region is CASSYRGPSNQPQHF. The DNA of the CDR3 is TGTGCCAGCAGCTACAGGGGGCCCAGCAATCAGCCCCAGCATTTT.